These T cell receptor beta chains were read from a single sample in a study of T cells in Graves' hyperthyroidism and ophthalmopathy. One entry per CDR3 protein, called by TCRdb with MiXCR from the multiplex PCR reads. The table includes more than 300,000 distinct CDR3 sequences, about 18% detected once. The sequencing input was blood. The receptors derive from a woman between 25 and 40 years old with Graves' hyperthyroidism that later progressed to Graves' ophthalmopathy. Each CDR3 is given with its conserved first and last residue. Fields, in order: CDR3 protein, CDR3 DNA, V gene, D gene, J gene, clone size. A D gene is named only where the DNA matches it firmly. The size of a clone is reported for some rows only, either as once, few or many, or as a class for expanded clones.

cdr3_aa: CSVEGGQGKGNTF
cdr3_nt: TGCAGCGTTGAAGGAGGTCAGGGGAAAGGTAACACCTTC
v_call: TRBV29-1
d_call: NA
j_call: TRBJ1-2
clone_size: NA

cdr3_aa: CASSSDRGRYEKLFF
cdr3_nt: TGTGCCAGCAGTTCTGACAGGGGGCGGTATGAAAAACTGTTTTTT
v_call: TRBV2
d_call: TRBD1
j_call: TRBJ1-4
clone_size: many

cdr3_aa: CATSDESPGVGLQETQYF
cdr3_nt: TGTGCCACCAGTGATGAATCTCCGGGAGTGGGCCTCCAAGAGACCCAGTACTTC
v_call: TRBV24-1
d_call: NA
j_call: TRBJ2-5
clone_size: many

cdr3_aa: CASTYSPFVEQFF
cdr3_nt: TGTGCCAGCACCTACTCCCCGTTTGTTGAGCAGTTCTTC
v_call: TRBV12-3/TRBV12-4
d_call: NA
j_call: TRBJ2-1
clone_size: many

cdr3_aa: CASSPARLAGSTDTQYF
cdr3_nt: TGTGCCAGCAGCCCCGCCAGACTAGCGGGGAGCACAGATACGCAGTATTTT
v_call: TRBV9
d_call: TRBD2
j_call: TRBJ2-3
clone_size: few

cdr3_aa: CSAGPGTATPTEQYF
cdr3_nt: TGCAGTGCTGGCCCTGGGACAGCCACCCCCACCGAGCAGTACTTC
v_call: TRBV20-1
d_call: TRBD1
j_call: TRBJ2-7
clone_size: many

cdr3_aa: CATSVPGPPYEQYF
cdr3_nt: TGTGCCACCAGTGTACCGGGTCCCCCCTACGAGCAGTACTTC
v_call: TRBV24-1
d_call: NA
j_call: TRBJ2-7
clone_size: many

cdr3_aa: CASSELGQVAVDEQFF
cdr3_nt: TGTGCCAGCAGTGAATTGGGCCAGGTTGCAGTGGATGAGCAGTTCTTC
v_call: TRBV2
d_call: NA
j_call: TRBJ2-1
clone_size: many

cdr3_aa: CASSQGHRGGYNEQFF
cdr3_nt: TGTGCCAGCAGCCAAGGTCATCGCGGGGGCTACAATGAGCAGTTCTTC
v_call: TRBV3-1
d_call: TRBD2
j_call: TRBJ2-1
clone_size: many

cdr3_aa: CASQDRVGEKLFF
cdr3_nt: TGTGCCAGTCAGGACAGGGTTGGCGAAAAACTGTTTTTT
v_call: TRBV19
d_call: TRBD1
j_call: TRBJ1-4
clone_size: NA

cdr3_aa: CASSQEASRDRVDEKLFF
cdr3_nt: TGTGCCAGCAGCCAAGAAGCATCGCGGGACCGGGTGGATGAAAAACTGTTTTTT
v_call: TRBV3-1
d_call: NA
j_call: TRBJ1-4
clone_size: NA

cdr3_aa: CATSWGLGSLTGELFF
cdr3_nt: TGTGCCACCAGCTGGGGACTAGGAAGTTTGACCGGGGAGCTGTTTTTT
v_call: TRBV15
d_call: TRBD2
j_call: TRBJ2-2
clone_size: many

cdr3_aa: CASKWDSTYEQYF
cdr3_nt: TGTGCCAGCAAATGGGACAGTACCTACGAGCAGTACTTC
v_call: TRBV2
d_call: TRBD1
j_call: TRBJ2-7
clone_size: many

cdr3_aa: CATSDLGAGGWETQYF
cdr3_nt: TGTGCCACCAGTGATTTGGGGGCAGGGGGTTGGGAGACCCAGTACTTC
v_call: TRBV24-1
d_call: TRBD1
j_call: TRBJ2-5
clone_size: NA

cdr3_aa: CASSPQMDLAYEQYF
cdr3_nt: TGTGCCAGCAGTCCCCAGATGGACCTTGCCTACGAGCAGTACTTC
v_call: TRBV6-2/TRBV6-3
d_call: NA
j_call: TRBJ2-7
clone_size: many

cdr3_aa: CASGSWQGDTQYF
cdr3_nt: TGTGCCAGTGGGTCGTGGCAGGGAGATACGCAGTATTTT
v_call: TRBV28
d_call: NA
j_call: TRBJ2-3
clone_size: many

cdr3_aa: CASRGTSKGQETQYF
cdr3_nt: TGTGCCAGCAGGGGGACTAGCAAGGGGCAAGAGACCCAGTACTTC
v_call: TRBV12-3/TRBV12-4
d_call: TRBD2
j_call: TRBJ2-5
clone_size: many

cdr3_aa: CASSEPGLNEQFF
cdr3_nt: TGCGCCAGCAGTGAGCCGGGACTTAATGAGCAGTTCTTC
v_call: TRBV10-1
d_call: NA
j_call: TRBJ2-1
clone_size: NA

cdr3_aa: CASSPNSITDTQYF
cdr3_nt: TGTGCCAGCAGCCCGAACTCGATAACAGATACGCAGTATTTT
v_call: TRBV7-9
d_call: NA
j_call: TRBJ2-3
clone_size: many

cdr3_aa: CASSFFSGQNTGELFF
cdr3_nt: TGTGCCAGCAGTTTTTTCTCTGGCCAAAACACCGGGGAGCTGTTTTTT
v_call: TRBV27
d_call: NA
j_call: TRBJ2-2
clone_size: many

cdr3_aa: CASSSPPGGRGSPLHF
cdr3_nt: TGTGCCAGCAGTTCCCCGCCGGGGGGGAGAGGATCACCCCTCCACTTT
v_call: TRBV12-3/TRBV12-4
d_call: NA
j_call: TRBJ1-6
clone_size: many

cdr3_aa: CASRAGLAGINEQFF
cdr3_nt: TGTGCCAGCAGGGCTGGACTAGCGGGGATAAATGAGCAGTTCTTC
v_call: TRBV2
d_call: TRBD2
j_call: TRBJ2-1
clone_size: many

cdr3_aa: CAITPGGSGNTIYF
cdr3_nt: TGTGCCATCACTCCCGGAGGCTCTGGAAACACCATATATTTT
v_call: TRBV10-3
d_call: NA
j_call: TRBJ1-3
clone_size: many

cdr3_aa: CASSPDRTYNEKLFF
cdr3_nt: TGTGCCAGCAGTCCCGACAGAACTTATAATGAAAAACTGTTTTTT
v_call: TRBV2
d_call: NA
j_call: TRBJ1-4
clone_size: many

cdr3_aa: CASSSGDSYEQYF
cdr3_nt: TGTGCCAGCAGTTCCGGAGACAGCTACGAGCAGTACTTC
v_call: TRBV12-3/TRBV12-4
d_call: NA
j_call: TRBJ2-7
clone_size: many

cdr3_aa: CASSIESKSTYEQYF
cdr3_nt: TGTGCCAGTAGTATAGAATCCAAATCCACCTACGAGCAGTACTTC
v_call: TRBV19
d_call: NA
j_call: TRBJ2-7
clone_size: NA

cdr3_aa: CASSSYGTEAFF
cdr3_nt: TGTGCCAGCAGTTCTTATGGGACTGAAGCTTTCTTT
v_call: TRBV12-3/TRBV12-4
d_call: NA
j_call: TRBJ1-1
clone_size: many

cdr3_aa: CASSFQGLDNSPLHF
cdr3_nt: TGTGCCAGCAGTTTCCAGGGGTTGGATAATTCACCCCTCCACTTT
v_call: TRBV28
d_call: NA
j_call: TRBJ1-6
clone_size: few